This TCR beta chain was recovered during a study of T cell repertoires in cytomegalovirus infection. Regarding the study as a whole: Within the response measured ex vivo, HLA-C-restricted CMV-specific TCR beta clonotypes were dominant.

About this clonotype: Its antigen remains unknown.

Germline V gene data show CDR1 as SGHVS and CDR2 as FQNEAQ. The CDR3 sequence is 15 residues long. Trimming left V 5 bases short and J 2 bases short, with 16 bases between. TCRdb re-derived calls from the reads in MiXCR, one entry per CDR3 protein. The table has 450,000 to 550,000 distinct CDR3 sequences, approximately 46% seen once. The sample here was cultured PBMCs, taken from culture after CMV antigen stimulation. This sequence joins TRBV7-8 and TRBJ2-7; D is unresolved. This sequence was found in a human donor in good health (CMV status not recorded). Some clones in this sample may be carry-over from other donors' samples. The CDR3 loop reads CASSAPAGGTYEQYF. The CDR3 DNA sequence: TGTGCCAGCAGCGCACCGGCAGGTGGGACCTACGAGCAGTACTTC.